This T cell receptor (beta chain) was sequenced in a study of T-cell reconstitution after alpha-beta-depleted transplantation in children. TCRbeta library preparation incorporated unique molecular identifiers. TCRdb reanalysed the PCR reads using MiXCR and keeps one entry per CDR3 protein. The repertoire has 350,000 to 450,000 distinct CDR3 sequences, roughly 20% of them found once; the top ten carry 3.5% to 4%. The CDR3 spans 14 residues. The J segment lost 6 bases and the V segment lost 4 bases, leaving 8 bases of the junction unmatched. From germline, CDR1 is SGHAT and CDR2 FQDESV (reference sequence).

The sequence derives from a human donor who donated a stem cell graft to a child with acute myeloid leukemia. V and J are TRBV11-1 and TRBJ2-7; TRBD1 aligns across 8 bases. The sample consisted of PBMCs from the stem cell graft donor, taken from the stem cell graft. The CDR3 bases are TGTGCCAGCAGCTCTACAGGGGGAGTTTCCGAGCAGTACTTC. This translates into CASSSTGGVSEQYF.